This TCR beta chain was captured by sequencing in a study of radiotherapy plus CTLA-4 blockade in lung cancer. The wider study: Patients showed objective responses in 15% to 20% of cases, and disease control was achieved by roughly 30%.

TCRdb keeps only in-frame clones here, not all; method: immunoSEQ multiplex PCR. The repertoire holds roughly 2,900 clones, with approximately 84% as singletons. A remark on this clone: Its antigen is unknown. The junction does not match germline at one end; this may be a read error.

Germline CDR1 is KGHSY and CDR2 is FQNENV. The CDR3 is 12 residues long. Study observations and caveats: An expansion of tumor-derived TCR clones occurred in blood after radiotherapy plus ipilimumab. In blood, early T cell clone dynamics reportedly predicted response best, together with interferon-beta.

The TCR originated in a human donor with non-small cell lung cancer that progressed on radiotherapy plus ipilimumab. Sample: tumor tissue, taken from a patient treated with radiotherapy plus ipilimumab. This sequence joins TRBV16 and TRBJ1-2; D not resolved. The CDR3 coding sequence is TGTGCCAGCAGCCCCCGCGTCGGGGTTTATCCCTTC. It yields the protein CASSPRVGVYPF.